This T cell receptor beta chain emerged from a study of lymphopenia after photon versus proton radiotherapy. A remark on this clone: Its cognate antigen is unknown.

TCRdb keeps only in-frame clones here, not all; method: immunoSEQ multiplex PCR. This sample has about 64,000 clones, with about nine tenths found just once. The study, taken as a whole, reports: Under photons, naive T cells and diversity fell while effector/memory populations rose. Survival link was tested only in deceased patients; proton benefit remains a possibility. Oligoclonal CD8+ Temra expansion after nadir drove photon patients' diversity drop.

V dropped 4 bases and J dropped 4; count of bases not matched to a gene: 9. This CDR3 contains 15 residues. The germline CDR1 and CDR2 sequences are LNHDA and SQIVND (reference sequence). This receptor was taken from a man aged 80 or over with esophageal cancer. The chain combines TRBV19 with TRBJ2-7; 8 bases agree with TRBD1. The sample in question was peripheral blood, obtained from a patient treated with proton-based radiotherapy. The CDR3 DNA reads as TGTGCCAGTAGTAAGGCAGTACAGGGGGTGTACGAGCAGTACTTC. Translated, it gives CASSKAVQGVYEQYF.